A selection of T cell receptor beta chains follows, all from one sample in a study of CD4 T cells in relation to SARS-CoV-2 and coronaviruses. These TCRs are of unknown antigen specificity. The protocol was immunoSEQ multiplex PCR, while the TCRdb copy is restricted to in-frame clones and leaves out a portion. The sample lists more than 20,000 clones; 60% to 85% were seen once. Sequencing was carried out using CD4+ T cells from PBMCs, cultured in vitro. The receptor set was obtained from a human donor in good health. Each CDR3 is given with its conserved first and last residue. The D gene is left open where the match is weak. A clone size is listed for some rows: how often the clone was seen (once, few, many), or a class if it is expanded.

d_call j_call clone_size v_call cdr3_aa cdr3_nt
. TRBJ2-7 . TRBV19 CASSPVWGPNEQYF TGTGCCAGTAGTCCTGTCTGGGGACCCAACGAGCAGTACTTC
. TRBJ2-5 once TRBV12-5 CASGSRETQYF TGTGCTAGTGGTTCCCGAGAGACCCAGTACTTC
TRBD1 TRBJ2-6 . TRBV19 CASSDDRASGANVLTF TGTGCCAGTAGTGATGACAGGGCTTCTGGGGCCAACGTCCTGACTTTC
. TRBJ1-1 . TRBV10-3 CAISETGKAFF TGTGCCATCAGTGAGACAGGGAAAGCTTTCTTT
. TRBJ2-1 . TRBV30 CAWSVPPTGQFF TGTGCCTGGAGTGTACCCCCGACAGGGCAGTTCTTC
TRBD1 TRBJ2-2 . TRBV4-2 CASSQEQGIAGELFF TGTGCCAGCAGCCAAGAACAGGGGATTGCCGGGGAGCTGTTTTTT
. TRBJ1-1 . TRBV27 CASSLQGKRTEAFF TGTGCCAGCAGTTTACAGGGGAAAAGGACTGAAGCTTTCTTT
. TRBJ1-6 . TRBV27 CASSLSLTSYNSPLHF TGTGCCAGCAGTTTATCGCTGACCTCCTATAATTCACCCCTCCACTTT
. TRBJ2-1 . TRBV30 CAWSRKGAAHNEQFF TGTGCCTGGAGCCGCAAAGGGGCAGCCCACAATGAGCAGTTCTTC
. TRBJ2-7 . TRBV4-1 CASSQDDMGFGGTYEQYF TGCGCCAGCAGCCAAGATGACATGGGCTTTGGGGGAACCTACGAGCAGTACTTC
. TRBJ2-1 . TRBV19 CASSIDSHPDRPDNEQFF TGTGCCAGTAGTATAGATTCTCACCCCGACAGGCCGGACAATGAGCAGTTCTTC
TRBD2 TRBJ2-3 . TRBV5-1 CASSLAGGTDTQYF TGCGCCAGCAGCTTGGCGGGAGGTACAGATACGCAGTATTTT
TRBD2 TRBJ2-1 . TRBV19 CASSLSSGRIYEQFF TGTGCCAGTAGCTTATCTAGCGGGAGAATATATGAGCAGTTCTTC
. TRBJ1-1 . TRBV7-9 CASSLFGDMNTEAFF TGTGCCAGCAGCTTATTCGGAGATATGAACACTGAAGCTTTCTTT
TRBD1 TRBJ2-3 . TRBV6-5 CASRRQGRSTDTQYF TGTGCCAGCAGAAGACAGGGCCGAAGCACAGATACGCAGTATTTT
. TRBJ2-2 . TRBV10-3 CAISGIGGGELFF TGTGCCATCAGCGGAATCGGAGGCGGGGAGCTGTTTTTT
. TRBJ2-1 . TRBV19 CASSIALVSYNEQFF TGTGCCAGTAGTATAGCACTAGTCTCCTACAATGAGCAGTTCTTC
TRBD1 TRBJ1-2 . TRBV7-2 CASSPGRTGLYGYTF TGTGCCAGCAGCCCCGGGCGGACAGGGCTCTATGGCTACACCTTC
. TRBJ2-3 . TRBV28 CASSLSRSTDTQYF TGTGCCAGCAGTTTATCCCGTAGCACAGATACGCAGTATTTT
. TRBJ1-1 . TRBV6-4 CASSEARSTEAFF TGTGCCAGCAGTGAAGCAAGGAGCACTGAAGCTTTCTTT